This T cell receptor (beta chain) was sequenced in a study of shared clonotypes between healthy human individuals (dated by TCRdb to the early 2020s). With regard to the full study: A couple of women and three men aged 18 to 49 years were included in the cohort. Blood TCR repertoires of about 5 healthy adults were deeply sequenced to estimate repertoire size and the extent of clonotype sharing between individuals. Each donor's leukapheresis produced roughly between roughly 0.9 and 9 billion PBMCs. Different laboratories and diverse techniques were used to prepare libraries and sequence TCR repertoires, to increase sequencing depth and limit assay-specific biases. Per donor, three plates each were used for CD4 naive and CD4 memory, two for CD8 naive, and one for CD8 memory. On the study overall, not on this receptor specifically: The small number of donors limited the genetic and exposure-history diversity represented. Even with the large sequencing depth, rarefaction of the sorted-subset datasets indicated that sequencing was incomplete. Pairwise subsampling led to the expectation that sequencing depth would affect the degree of clonotype sharing among donors. Naive subsets generally had larger estimated clonotype richness than memory subsets. Across a few donors, about 5.2% of naive CD4, more than 3% of naive CD8, around 2.1% of memory CD4, and approximately 0.4% of memory CD8 clonotypes were shared. Higher generation probabilities were observed for clonotypes shared by all four sorted-subset donors than for non-shared clonotypes. Sampling was limited to blood, and TCR repertoires in tissue likely differ from TCR repertoires in blood.

A note on this clone: What this receptor recognizes is not known. No base qualities exist here, and no much larger clone lies one base off it.

Using the deep immunoSEQ assay, multiplex PCR amplified TCR CDR3 regions from genomic DNA. Genomic DNA extracted from each cell subset was distributed evenly over all wells of several immunoSEQ 96-well plates, and each plate served as one replicate. Each replicate PCR for sorted subsets received about 180 ng genomic DNA, equal to tens of thousands of T cell genomes. Purified libraries were quantified with a Qubit 3.0 fluorometer, sized on a Bioanalyzer 2100, and re-quantified with the KAPA Library Quantification kit. A separate single-read 150-cycle Illumina NextSeq 550 flow cell was used to sequence each immunoSEQ 96-well plate. The study's processing was this. Because only junctional sequences without quality scores were contained in the immunoSEQ output, filtering matching that applied to full-length reads could not be performed. To assign V/J genes and CDR3, sequences were annotated against IMGT germline references using PyIR, a Python wrapper for IgBLAST v1.9. Reads with weak V/J assignments (E-value above 1e-6), missing CDR3, stop codons, out-of-frame junctions, or ambiguous translated residues were removed. V3J clonotypes were defined as sequences sharing an identical inferred V gene, J gene, and CDR3 amino acid sequence. Percentage overlap between repertoires was calculated by dividing the number of shared unique clonotypes by the size of the smaller repertoire. RTK rarefaction, the Chao1 estimator, and Recon v2.1 estimates of unobserved clonotypes were used to assess repertoire richness. Generation probabilities for all TCRbeta clonotypes obtained by the gDNA method from a handful of donors were computed using OLGA. Held by TCRdb, this immuneACCESS table contains in-frame sequences only and omits some clones. Under half of the omission traces to an unresolved V gene where checked; the cause of the rest is unknown. Clonal size and the V and J genes are those of that table, whereas D and trimming came from the DNA. This sample comprises roughly 2,500,000 clones, over 85% of them detected only once. The ten largest clones take up roughly 0.36% of the sample.

The donors were healthy, HIV-negative adults who had no recently reported acute infections or vaccinations. Only Caucasian adults living in Nashville, Tennessee, USA were represented among the donors. CD4+ T cells were enriched by magnetic negative selection, after which naive cells were positively selected on CD45RA and the negative fraction was taken as the memory subset. Blood was obtained by leukapheresis, after which PBMCs were separated by Ficoll-Histopaque density gradient centrifugation and cryopreserved in liquid nitrogen vapor phase. Purity and quantity of every magnetically sorted T cell population were checked by analytical flow cytometry. Genomic DNA was isolated from every sorted fraction and measured by UV absorbance on a Nanodrop 2000c. Measured from the cysteine to the phenylalanine, the CDR3 is 16 residues long. Only CDR3 DNA remains: 48 bases, in frame from the first base. V gives up 3 bases and J gives up 7 bases, and the segment between their germline ends measures 18 bases. In the germline V gene, CDR1 corresponds to KGHSH and CDR2 to LQKENI.

The receptor comes from a man aged 18 to 29 in good health. Some clones in this sample may be carry-over from other donors' samples. The sequence joins TRBV18 to TRBJ2-2; the D gene is possibly TRBD2, with 6 bases matching. Sequenced: naive CD4+ T cells from PBMCs. The label giving this sample's cell subset or site can be read as: CD45RA+ positively selected. The base sequence is TGTGCCAGCTCACCCACCCCGGAGGGCCTCGGCGGGGAGCTGTTTTTT. Translated, this gives CASSPTPEGLGGELFF.